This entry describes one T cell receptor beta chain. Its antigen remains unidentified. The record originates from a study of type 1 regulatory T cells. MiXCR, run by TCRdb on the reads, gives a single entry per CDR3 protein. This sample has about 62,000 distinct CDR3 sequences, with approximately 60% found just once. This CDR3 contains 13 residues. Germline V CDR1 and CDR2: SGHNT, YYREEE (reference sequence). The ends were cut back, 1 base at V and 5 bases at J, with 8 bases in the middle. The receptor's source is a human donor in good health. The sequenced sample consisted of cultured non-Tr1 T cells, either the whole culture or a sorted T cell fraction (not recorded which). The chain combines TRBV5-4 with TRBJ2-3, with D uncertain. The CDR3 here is CASSLTLVDTQYF. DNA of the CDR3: TGTGCCAGCAGCTTGACTCTGGTAGATACGCAGTATTTT.